The clone carrying this T cell receptor (beta chain) was observed a handful of times. What it binds is not known. An end of the junction differs from the germline gene, which may be a read error. The data are from a study of beta chain features in type 1 diabetes. Study-level points and caveats: Within each of all four CD4+ subsets, Type 1 diabetes patients had TCRB CDR3s that were moderately but significantly shorter.

Germline CDR1 reads DFQATT; CDR2 reads SNEGSKA (reference sequence). This CDR3 is built from 8 residues. Since all of the isolated RNA was reverse transcribed, expressed TCRB transcripts were what got sequenced. Clones were sequenced by immunoSEQ multiplex PCR, and TCRdb holds only the in-frame ones, with some missing. The table has about 340,000 clones, roughly 14% seen once. The sequence was obtained from a woman between 18 and 29 years old with type 1 diabetes. The V and J genes are TRBV20-1 and TRBJ2-7; tentative D call: TRBD2 (5 bases). The material sequenced was naive CD4+ T cells from blood. The CDR3 here is CSANLGVF. The CDR3 DNA follows: TGCAGTGCTAACCTCGGGGTTTTC.